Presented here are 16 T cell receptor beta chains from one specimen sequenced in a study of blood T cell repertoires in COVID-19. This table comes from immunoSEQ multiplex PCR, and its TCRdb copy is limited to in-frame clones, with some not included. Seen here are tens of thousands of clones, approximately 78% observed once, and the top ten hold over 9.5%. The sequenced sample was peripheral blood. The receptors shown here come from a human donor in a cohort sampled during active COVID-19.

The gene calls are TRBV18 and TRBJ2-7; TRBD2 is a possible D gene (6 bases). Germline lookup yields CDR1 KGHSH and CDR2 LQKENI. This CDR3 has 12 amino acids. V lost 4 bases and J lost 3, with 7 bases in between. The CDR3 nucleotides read TGTGCCAGCTCACTCGGGGGCTACGAGCAGTACGTC. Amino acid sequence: CASSLGGYEQYV.

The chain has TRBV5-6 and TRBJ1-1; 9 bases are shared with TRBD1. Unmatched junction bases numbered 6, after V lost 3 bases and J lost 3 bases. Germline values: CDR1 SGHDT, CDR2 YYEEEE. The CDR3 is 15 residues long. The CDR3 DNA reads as TGTGCCAGCAGCTGGTACAGGGGGCGAGACACTGAAGCTTTCTTT. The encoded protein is CASSWYRGRDTEAFF.

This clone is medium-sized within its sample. The CDR3 spells CASSKEAGTGGVVGNQPQHF. CDR3 sequence (DNA): TGTGCCAGCAGCAAAGAGGCGGGGACAGGGGGCGTTGTTGGCAATCAGCCCCAGCATTTT. This chain uses TRBV6-6 with TRBJ1-5, with TRBD1 matching over 12 bases. This CDR3 is built from 20 residues. Germline CDR1 and CDR2: MNHNY and SVGAGI (reference sequence). V shed 6 bases and J 2 bases; nucleotides not matched to a gene: 17.

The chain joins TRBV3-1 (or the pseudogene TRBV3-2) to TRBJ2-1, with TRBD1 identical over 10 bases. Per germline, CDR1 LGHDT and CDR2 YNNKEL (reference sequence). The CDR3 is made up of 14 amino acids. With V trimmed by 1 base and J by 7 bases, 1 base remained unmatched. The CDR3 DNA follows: TGTGCCAGCAGCCAAGGACAGGGGGCGAATGAGCAGTTCTTC. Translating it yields CASSQGQGANEQFF.

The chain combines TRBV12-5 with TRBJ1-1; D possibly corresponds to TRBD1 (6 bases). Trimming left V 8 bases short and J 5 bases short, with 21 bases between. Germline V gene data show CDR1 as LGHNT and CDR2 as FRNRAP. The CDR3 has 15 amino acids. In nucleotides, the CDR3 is TGTGCTAGTCGAGAGGCCGGGGGAGGGGGGACTGAAGCTTTCTTT. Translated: CASREAGGGGTEAFF.

CDR3 DNA sequence: TGTGCCAGCAGCTCCTCCGGGACAGGGAGTGGAAACACCATATATTTT. Translating it yields CASSSSGTGSGNTIYF. This chain connects TRBV9 to TRBJ1-3; TRBD1 agrees at 9 bases. This CDR3 has 16 residues. V shed 4 bases, J shed 3 bases, and the junction held 8 bases outside the gene matches. Germline V gives CDR1 SGDLS, CDR2 YYNGEE.

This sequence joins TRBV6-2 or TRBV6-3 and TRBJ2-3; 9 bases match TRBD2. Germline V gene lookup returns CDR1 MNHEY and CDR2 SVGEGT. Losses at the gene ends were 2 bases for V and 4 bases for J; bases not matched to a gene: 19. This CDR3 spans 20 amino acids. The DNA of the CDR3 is TGTGCCAGCAGTTACCACACCGGGAGCGGGGGGCCGAGGGTCCCAGATACGCAGTATTTT. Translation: CASSYHTGSGGPRVPDTQYF.

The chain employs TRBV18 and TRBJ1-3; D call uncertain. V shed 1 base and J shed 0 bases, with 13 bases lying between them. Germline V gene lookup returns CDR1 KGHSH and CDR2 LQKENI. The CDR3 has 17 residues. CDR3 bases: TGTGCCAGCTCACCACTCGGGTCCCTTAACTCTGGAAACACCATATATTTT. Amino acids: CASSPLGSLNSGNTIYF.

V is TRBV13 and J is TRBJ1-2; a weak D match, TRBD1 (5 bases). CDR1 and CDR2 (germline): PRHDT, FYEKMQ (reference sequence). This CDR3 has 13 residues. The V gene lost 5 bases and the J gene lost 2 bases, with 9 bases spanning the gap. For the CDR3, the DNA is TGTGCCAGCAGCGTTACAGGAAACTATGGCTACACCTTC. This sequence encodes CASSVTGNYGYTF.

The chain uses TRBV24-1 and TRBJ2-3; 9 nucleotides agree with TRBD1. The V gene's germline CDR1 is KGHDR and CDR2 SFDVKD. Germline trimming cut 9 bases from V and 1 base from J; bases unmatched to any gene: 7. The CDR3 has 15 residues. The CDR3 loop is CATQGQGRGTDTQYF. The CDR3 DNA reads TGTGCCACCCAGGGACAGGGAAGGGGCACAGATACGCAGTATTTT.

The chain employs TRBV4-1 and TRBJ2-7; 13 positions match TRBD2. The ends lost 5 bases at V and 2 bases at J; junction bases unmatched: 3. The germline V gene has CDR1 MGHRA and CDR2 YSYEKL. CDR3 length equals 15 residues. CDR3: CASSYTSGGAYEQYF. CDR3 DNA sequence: TGCGCCAGCAGCTACACTAGCGGGGGGGCCTACGAGCAGTACTTC.

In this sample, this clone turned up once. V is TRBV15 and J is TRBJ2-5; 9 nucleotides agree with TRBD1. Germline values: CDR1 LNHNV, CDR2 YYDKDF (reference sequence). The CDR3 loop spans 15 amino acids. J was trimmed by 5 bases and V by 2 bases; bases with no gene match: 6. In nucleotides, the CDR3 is TGTGCCACCAGCAGACTACAGGGGGCGGGTGAGACCCAGTACTTC. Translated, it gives CATSRLQGAGETQYF.

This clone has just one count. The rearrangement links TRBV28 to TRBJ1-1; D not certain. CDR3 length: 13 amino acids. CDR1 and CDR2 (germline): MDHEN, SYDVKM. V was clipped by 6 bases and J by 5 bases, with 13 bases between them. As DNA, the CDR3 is TGTGCCAGCAGCCGAGTCTCGGGGACTGAAGCTTTCTTT. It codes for CASSRVSGTEAFF.

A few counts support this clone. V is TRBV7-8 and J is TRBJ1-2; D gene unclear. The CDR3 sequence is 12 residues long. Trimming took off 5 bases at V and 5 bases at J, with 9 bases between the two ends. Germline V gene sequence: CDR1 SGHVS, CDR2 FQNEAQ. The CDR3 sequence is CASSPGLYGYTF. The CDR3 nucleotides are TGTGCCAGCAGCCCCGGACTATATGGCTACACCTTC.

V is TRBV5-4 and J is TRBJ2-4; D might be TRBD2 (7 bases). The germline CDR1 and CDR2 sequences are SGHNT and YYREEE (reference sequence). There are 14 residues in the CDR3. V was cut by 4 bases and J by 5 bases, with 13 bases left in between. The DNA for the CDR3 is TGTGCCAGCAGCCGGGGGGCAGGGCAAAACATTCAGTACTTC. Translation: CASSRGAGQNIQYF.

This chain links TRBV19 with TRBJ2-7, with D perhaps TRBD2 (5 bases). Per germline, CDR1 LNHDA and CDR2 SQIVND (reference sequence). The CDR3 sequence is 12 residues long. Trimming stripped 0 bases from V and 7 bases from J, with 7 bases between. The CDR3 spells CASSIEEGEQYF. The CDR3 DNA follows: TGTGCCAGTAGTATAGAAGAGGGAGAGCAGTACTTC.